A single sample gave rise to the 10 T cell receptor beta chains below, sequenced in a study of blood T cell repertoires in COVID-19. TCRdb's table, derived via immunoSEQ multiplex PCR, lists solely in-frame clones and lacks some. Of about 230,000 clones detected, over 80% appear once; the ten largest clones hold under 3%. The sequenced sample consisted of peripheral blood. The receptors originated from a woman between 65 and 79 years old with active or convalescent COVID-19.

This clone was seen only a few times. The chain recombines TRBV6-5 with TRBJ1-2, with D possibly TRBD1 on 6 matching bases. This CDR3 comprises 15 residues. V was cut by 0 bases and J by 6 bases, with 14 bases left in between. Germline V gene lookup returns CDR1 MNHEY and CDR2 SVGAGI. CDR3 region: CASSYSRGGADGYTF. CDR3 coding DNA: TGTGCCAGCAGTTACTCGAGGGGGGGCGCGGATGGCTACACCTTC.

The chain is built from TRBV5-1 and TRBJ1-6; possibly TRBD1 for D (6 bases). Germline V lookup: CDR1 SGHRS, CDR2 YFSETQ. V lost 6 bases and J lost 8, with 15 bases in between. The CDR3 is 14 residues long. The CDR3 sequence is CASKITGSDSPLHF. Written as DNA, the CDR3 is TGCGCCAGCAAAATTACAGGGTCTGATTCACCCCTCCACTTT.

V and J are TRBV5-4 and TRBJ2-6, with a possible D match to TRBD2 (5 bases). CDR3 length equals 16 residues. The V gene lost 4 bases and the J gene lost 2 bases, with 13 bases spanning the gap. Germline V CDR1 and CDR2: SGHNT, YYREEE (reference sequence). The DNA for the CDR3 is TGTGCCAGCAGCAGAGGGCAGGAACCTGGGGCCAACGTCCTGACTTTC. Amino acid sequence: CASSRGQEPGANVLTF.

The CDR3 DNA reads TGTGCCAGCAGCCCGACAGGGAAGAACACCGGGGAGCTGTTTTTT. This encodes CASSPTGKNTGELFF. This sequence joins TRBV7-3 and TRBJ2-2, with TRBD1 matching 7 bases. J was trimmed by 1 base and V by 5 bases; bases with no gene match: 4. The CDR3 sequence is 15 residues long. CDR1 SGHTA and CDR2 FQGTGA come from the germline V gene.

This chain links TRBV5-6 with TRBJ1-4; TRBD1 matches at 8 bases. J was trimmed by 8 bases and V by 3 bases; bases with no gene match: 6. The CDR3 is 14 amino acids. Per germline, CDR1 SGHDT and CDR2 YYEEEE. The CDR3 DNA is TGTGCCAGCAGCTCATCAGGGGGCGGGGAAAAACTGTTTTTT. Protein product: CASSSSGGGEKLFF.

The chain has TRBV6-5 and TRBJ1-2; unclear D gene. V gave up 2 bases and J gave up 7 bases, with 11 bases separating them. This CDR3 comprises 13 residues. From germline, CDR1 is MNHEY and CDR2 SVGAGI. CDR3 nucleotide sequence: TGTGCCAGCAGTTACGTCCGGGGTTCTGGCTACACCTTC. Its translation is CASSYVRGSGYTF.

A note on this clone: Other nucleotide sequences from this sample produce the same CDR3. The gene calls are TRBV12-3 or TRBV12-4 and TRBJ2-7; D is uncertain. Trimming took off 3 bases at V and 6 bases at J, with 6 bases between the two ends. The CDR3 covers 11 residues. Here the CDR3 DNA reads TGTGCCAGCAGTTTTGGCGGCGAGCAGTACTTC. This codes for CASSFGGEQYF.

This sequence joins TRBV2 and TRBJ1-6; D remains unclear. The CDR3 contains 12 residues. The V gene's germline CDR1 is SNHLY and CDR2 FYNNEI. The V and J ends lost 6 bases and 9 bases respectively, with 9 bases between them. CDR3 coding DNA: TGTGCCAGCAGCGGAGAGGCTTCACCCCTCCACTTT. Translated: CASSGEASPLHF. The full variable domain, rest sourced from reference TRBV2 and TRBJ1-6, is EPEVTQTPSHQVTQMGQEVILRCVPISNHLYFYWYRQILGQKVEFLVSFYNNEISEKSEIFDDQFSVERPDGSNFTLKIRSTKLEDSAMYFCASSGEASPLHFGNGTRLTVT.

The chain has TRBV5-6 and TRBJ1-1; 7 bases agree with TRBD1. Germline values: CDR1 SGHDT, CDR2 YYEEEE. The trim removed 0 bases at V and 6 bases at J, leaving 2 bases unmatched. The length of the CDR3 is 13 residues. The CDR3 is CASSLGTGPEAFF. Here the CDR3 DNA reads TGTGCCAGCAGCTTGGGGACAGGCCCTGAAGCTTTCTTT.

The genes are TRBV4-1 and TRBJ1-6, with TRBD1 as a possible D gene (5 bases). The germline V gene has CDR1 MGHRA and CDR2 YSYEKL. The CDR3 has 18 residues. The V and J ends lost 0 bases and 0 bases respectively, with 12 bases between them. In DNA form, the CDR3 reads TGCGCCAGCAGCCAAGAGAGGGGAGGGAGCTCCTATAATTCACCCCTCCACTTT. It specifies CASSQERGGSSYNSPLHF.